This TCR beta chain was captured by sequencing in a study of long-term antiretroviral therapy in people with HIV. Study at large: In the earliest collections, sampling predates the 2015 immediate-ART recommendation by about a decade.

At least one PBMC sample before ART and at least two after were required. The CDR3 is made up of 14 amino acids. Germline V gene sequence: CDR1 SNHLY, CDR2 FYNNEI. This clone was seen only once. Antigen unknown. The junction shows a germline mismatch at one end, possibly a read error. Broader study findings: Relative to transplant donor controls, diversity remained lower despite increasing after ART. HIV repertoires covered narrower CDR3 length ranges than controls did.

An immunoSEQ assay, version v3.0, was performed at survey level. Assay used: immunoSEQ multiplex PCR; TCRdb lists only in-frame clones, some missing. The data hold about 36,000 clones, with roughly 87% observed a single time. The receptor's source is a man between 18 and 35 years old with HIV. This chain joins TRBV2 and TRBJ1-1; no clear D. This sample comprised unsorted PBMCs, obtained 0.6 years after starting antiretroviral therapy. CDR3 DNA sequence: TGTGCCAGCATTGAAGGTCGGCTGAACACTGAAGCTTTCTTT. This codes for CASIEGRLNTEAFF.